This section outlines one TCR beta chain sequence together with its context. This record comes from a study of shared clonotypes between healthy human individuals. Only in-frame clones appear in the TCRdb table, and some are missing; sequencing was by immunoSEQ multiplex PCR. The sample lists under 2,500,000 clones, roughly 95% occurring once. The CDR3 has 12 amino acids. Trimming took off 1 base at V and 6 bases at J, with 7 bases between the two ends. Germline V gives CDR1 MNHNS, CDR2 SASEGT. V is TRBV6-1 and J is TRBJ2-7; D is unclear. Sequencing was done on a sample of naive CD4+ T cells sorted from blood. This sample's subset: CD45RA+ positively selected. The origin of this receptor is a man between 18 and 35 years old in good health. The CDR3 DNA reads TGTGCCAGCAGTGAAGAAGGGCCCGAGCAGTACTTC. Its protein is CASSEEGPEQYF.